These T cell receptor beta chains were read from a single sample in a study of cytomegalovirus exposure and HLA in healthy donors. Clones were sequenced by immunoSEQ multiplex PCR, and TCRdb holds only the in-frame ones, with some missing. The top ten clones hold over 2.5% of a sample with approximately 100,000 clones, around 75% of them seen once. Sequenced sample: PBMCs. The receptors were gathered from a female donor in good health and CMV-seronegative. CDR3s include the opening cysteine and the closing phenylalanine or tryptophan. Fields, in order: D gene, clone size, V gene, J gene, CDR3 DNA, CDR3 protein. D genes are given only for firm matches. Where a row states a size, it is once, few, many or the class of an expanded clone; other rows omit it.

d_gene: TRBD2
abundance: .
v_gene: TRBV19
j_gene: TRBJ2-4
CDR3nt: TGTGCCAGTAGTCGCCTAGCGGGAGTTACCAAAAACATTCAGTACTTC
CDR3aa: CASSRLAGVTKNIQYF

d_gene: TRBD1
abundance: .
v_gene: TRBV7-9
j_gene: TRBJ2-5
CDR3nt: TGTGCCAGCAGCTATGCATCGGGACAGGGTCAAGAGACCCAGTACTTC
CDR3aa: CASSYASGQGQETQYF

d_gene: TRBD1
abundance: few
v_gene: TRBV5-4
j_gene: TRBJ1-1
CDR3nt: TGTGCCAGCAGCTCCACCCAACAGGGGGGGAACACTGAAGCTTTCTTT
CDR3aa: CASSSTQQGGNTEAFF

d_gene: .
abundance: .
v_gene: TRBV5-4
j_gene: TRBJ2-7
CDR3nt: TGTGCCAGCAGCTTGGAGGACAGCTACGAGCAGTACTTC
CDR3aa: CASSLEDSYEQYF

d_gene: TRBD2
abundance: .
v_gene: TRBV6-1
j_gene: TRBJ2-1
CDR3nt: TGTGCCAGCAGGGCCACTAGCGGGAGGTTGCATGAGCAGTTCTTC
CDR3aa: CASRATSGRLHEQFF

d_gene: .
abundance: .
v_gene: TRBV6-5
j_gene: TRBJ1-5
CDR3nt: TGTGCCAGCAAGATCCGAACTTATAGCAATCAGCCCCAGCATTTT
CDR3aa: CASKIRTYSNQPQHF

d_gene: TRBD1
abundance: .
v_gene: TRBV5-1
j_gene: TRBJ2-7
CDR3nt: TGCGCCAGCAGCTTTGAGACAGGGCCATACGAGCAGTACTTC
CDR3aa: CASSFETGPYEQYF

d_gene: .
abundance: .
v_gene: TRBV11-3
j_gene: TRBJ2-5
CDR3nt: TGTGCCAGCAGCTTCGGGGAGACCCAGTACTTC
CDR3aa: CASSFGETQYF

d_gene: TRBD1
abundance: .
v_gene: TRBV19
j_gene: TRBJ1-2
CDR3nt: TGTGCCAGTAGTATGGACAGGCGAATAAAAGCTAACTATGGCTACACCTTC
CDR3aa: CASSMDRRIKANYGYTF

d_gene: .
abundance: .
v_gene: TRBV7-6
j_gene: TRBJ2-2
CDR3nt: TGTGCCAGCAGCCTTTACACCGGGGAGCTGTTTTTT
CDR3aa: CASSLYTGELFF